This TCR beta chain stems from a study of shared clonotypes between healthy human individuals. Study results and caveats: Represented diversity, genetic and exposure-history alike, was limited by few donors. Estimated richness values were generally larger in naive subsets than in memory subsets. Large depth notwithstanding, sorted-subset sequencing proved incomplete by rarefaction. Clonotypes that were shared across several donors made up approximately 5.1% of naive CD4 clonotypes.

Germline CDR1 reads MNHEY; CDR2 reads SMNVEV (reference sequence). V lost 5 bases, J lost 4 bases, and 4 bases stayed unmatched. The CDR3 runs 14 residues. As concerns this clone: Its antigen is as yet unknown.

Profiling relied on immunoSEQ multiplex PCR, and the TCRdb table lists in-frame clones only, not all of them. Of over 100,000 clones listed, more than 65% are singletons. The TCR originated in a woman in her 30s in good health. The material sequenced was memory CD8+ T cells sorted from blood. Subset denoted: CD45RO+ cells pooled with CCR7-negative TemRA cells. This chain connects TRBV27 to TRBJ2-7, with 11 bases fitting TRBD1. The CDR3 nucleotides read TGTGCCAGCAGTCACGGGACAGGGGGGTACGAGCAGTACTTC. This codes for CASSHGTGGYEQYF.